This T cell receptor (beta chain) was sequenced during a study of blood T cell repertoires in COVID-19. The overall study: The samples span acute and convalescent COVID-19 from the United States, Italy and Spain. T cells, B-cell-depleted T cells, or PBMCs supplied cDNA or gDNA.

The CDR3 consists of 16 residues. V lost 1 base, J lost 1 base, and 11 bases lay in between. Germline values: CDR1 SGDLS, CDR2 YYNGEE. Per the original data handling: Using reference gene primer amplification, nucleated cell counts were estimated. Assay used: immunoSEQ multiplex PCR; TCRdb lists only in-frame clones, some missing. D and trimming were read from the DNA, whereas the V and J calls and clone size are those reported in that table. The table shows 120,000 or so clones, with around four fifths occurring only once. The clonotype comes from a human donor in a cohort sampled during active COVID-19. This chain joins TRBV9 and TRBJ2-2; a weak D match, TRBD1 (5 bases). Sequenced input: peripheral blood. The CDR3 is CASSVRSRVNTGELFF. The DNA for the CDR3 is TGTGCCAGCAGCGTAAGGAGCAGGGTGAACACCGGGGAGCTGTTTTTT.